The 5 T cell receptor beta chains listed next were all sequenced from one sample in a study of control samples from healthy donors and cancer patients. The assay was immunoSEQ multiplex PCR, and TCRdb's table has in-frame clones only and misses some. Of about 150,000 clones in the sample, over 90% were seen once. The specimen was blood. These receptors came from a man aged 50-60 years in good health.

This sequence joins TRBV19 and TRBJ2-2; no definite D call. Germline V gene lookup returns CDR1 LNHDA and CDR2 SQIVND (reference sequence). The CDR3 length is 15 residues. V lost 1 base and J lost 5, with 11 bases in between. This CDR3 is CASSIGGIGTGELFF. The DNA for the CDR3 is TGTGCCAGTAGTATAGGTGGGATAGGTACCGGGGAGCTGTTTTTT.

This chain connects TRBV12-3 or TRBV12-4 to TRBJ1-1; no reliable D call. The CDR3 consists of 13 residues. Trimming stripped 5 bases from V and 4 bases from J, with 11 bases between. The CDR3 DNA follows: TGTGCCAGCAGTCCCTTGGGCTTCACTGAAGCTTTCTTT. Its translation is CASSPLGFTEAFF.

The chain uses TRBV11-2 and TRBJ1-6; no clear D. Germline V lookup: CDR1 SGHAT, CDR2 FQNNGV. Trimming left V 5 bases short and J 9 bases short, with 11 bases between. This CDR3 comprises 13 residues. This CDR3 reads CASSAEEISPLHF. The DNA of the CDR3 is TGTGCCAGCAGCGCCGAGGAGATTTCACCCCTCCACTTT. The full variable domain, rest sourced from reference TRBV11-2 and TRBJ1-6, is EAGVAQSPRYKIIEKRQSVAFWCNPISGHATLYWYQQILGQGPKLLIQFQNNGVVDDSQLPKDRFSAERLKGVDSTLKIQPAKLEDSAVYLCASSAEEISPLHFGNGTRLTVT.

The chain has TRBV2 and TRBJ1-1; D gene ambiguous. CDR3 length: 11 residues. Germline CDR1 is SNHLY and CDR2 is FYNNEI. The germline V and J ends were trimmed by 7 bases and 5 bases, with 8 bases remaining between them. The CDR3 protein is CASKERTEAFF. CDR3 in DNA: TGTGCCAGCAAGGAGAGGACTGAAGCTTTCTTT. Variable domain in full (rest from reference TRBV2 and TRBJ1-1): EPEVTQTPSHQVTQMGQEVILRCVPISNHLYFYWYRQILGQKVEFLVSFYNNEISEKSEIFDDQFSVERPDGSNFTLKIRSTKLEDSAMYFCASKERTEAFFGQGTRLTVV.

The rearrangement joins TRBV19 to TRBJ2-7; possibly TRBD1 for D (6 bases). The CDR3 totals 13 residues. In germline, CDR1 is LNHDA, CDR2 SQIVND (reference sequence). V was pared by 6 bases and J by 3 bases, with 12 bases between. CDR3: CASRKTGDYEQYF. CDR3 DNA sequence: TGTGCCAGTAGGAAGACAGGAGACTACGAGCAGTACTTC.